One and the same sample provided the 27 T cell receptor beta chains below, sequenced in a study of PD-1 blockade in classical Hodgkin lymphoma. Using immunoSEQ multiplex PCR, the repertoire was profiled, and TCRdb retains in-frame clones only, with some absent. Of under 100,000 clones listed, approximately 80% are singletons. Autologous stem cell transplantation was followed by relapse in every patient, and brentuximab vedotin exposure varied. The input for sequencing was peripheral blood mononuclear cells (PBMCs), taken at baseline. The source is a human donor with classical Hodgkin lymphoma.

This clone was counted only a few times. The CDR3 DNA follows: TGTGCCAGCTCACCGCAGGGAGGTGAAGCTTTCTTT. As protein: CASSPQGGEAFF. The chain has TRBV18 and TRBJ1-1, with a possible D match to TRBD1 (5 bases). The CDR3 loop spans 12 amino acids. Between the trimmed V and J ends, which lost 3 bases and 7 bases, there was a span of 9 bases. Germline values: CDR1 KGHSH, CDR2 LQKENI.

The J gene is TRBJ2-3, the V gene TRBV25-1; the match to TRBD2 covers 7 bases. J lost 0 bases, V lost 3 bases, and 0 bases had no gene match. The CDR3 consists of 14 residues. Germline V gene sequence: CDR1 MGHDK, CDR2 SYGVNS. The CDR3 DNA follows: TGTGCCAGCAGTGAGGGGGGGAGCACAGATACGCAGTATTTT. Protein sequence: CASSEGGSTDTQYF. The whole variable domain, filled in from reference TRBV25-1 and TRBJ2-3, reads EADIYQTPRYLVIGTGKKITLECSQTMGHDKMYWYQQDPGMELHLIHYSYGVNSTEKGDLSSESTVSRIRTEHFPLTLESARPSHTSQYLCASSEGGSTDTQYFGPGTRLTVL.

The gene calls are TRBV7-7 and TRBJ2-1; possibly TRBD1 for D (5 bases). The CDR3 loop spans 13 amino acids. The germline V and J ends were trimmed by 1 base and 10 bases, with 11 bases remaining between them. CDR1 is SSHAT, CDR2 FNYEAQ, per germline (reference sequence). The CDR3 nucleotides are TGTGCCAGCAGCTTAGAGGACACTTTCGAGCAGTTCTTC. It codes for CASSLEDTFEQFF. The full variable domain, in which reference TRBV7-7 and TRBJ2-1 provide the parts outside the CDR3, is GAGVSQSPRYKVTKRGQDVTLRCDPISSHATLYWYQQALGQGPEFLTYFNYEAQPDKSGLPSDRFSAERPEGSISTLTIQRTEQRDSAMYRCASSLEDTFEQFFGPGTRLTVL.

The chain is built from TRBV6-1 and TRBJ2-4; D is uncertain. The CDR3 sequence is 12 residues long. V shed 1 base and J shed 6 bases, with 4 bases lying between them. Germline lookup yields CDR1 MNHNS and CDR2 SASEGT. The CDR3 nucleotides are TGTGCCAGCAGTGAAGGGGGAAACATTCAGTACTTC. It encodes CASSEGGNIQYF.

The V gene is TRBV27, the J gene TRBJ2-1; D not certain. This CDR3 spans 13 amino acids. Germline CDR1 MNHEY, CDR2 SMNVEV (reference sequence). V lost 3 bases and J 10 bases, leaving 13 bases between the germline ends. CDR3: CASSFPRPVEQFF. The CDR3, as DNA: TGTGCCAGCAGTTTTCCGAGACCTGTAGAGCAGTTCTTC.

The chain employs TRBV6-6 and TRBJ2-1; a possible D gene is TRBD2 (6 bases). The CDR3 consists of 14 residues. Germline values: CDR1 MNHNY, CDR2 SVGAGI (reference sequence). The V end lost 7 bases, the J end lost 7 bases, and 17 bases lay between the germline ends. In DNA, the CDR3 is TGTGCCAGCACCCCGCTCGGGGCGGGGAATGAGCAGTTCTTC. The encoded protein is CASTPLGAGNEQFF.

In its sample, this clone was seen once. The rearrangement uses TRBV7-6 and TRBJ2-5; D is unclear. V was clipped by 5 bases and J by 2 bases, with 12 bases between them. Germline V gives CDR1 SGHVS, CDR2 FNYEAQ. There are 14 residues in the CDR3. CDR3 loop: CASSVAWDQETQYF. Here the CDR3 DNA reads TGTGCCAGCAGCGTCGCGTGGGATCAAGAGACCCAGTACTTC.

The chain combines TRBV5-1 with TRBJ2-5; the D gene is possibly TRBD2 (5 bases). Germline V gene lookup returns CDR1 SGHRS and CDR2 YFSETQ. Deletions cut 1 base from V and 4 bases from J, with 11 bases between. This CDR3 is built from 14 residues. The CDR3 reads CASSLTPGVETQYF. CDR3 bases: TGCGCCAGCAGCTTGACTCCCGGGGTAGAGACCCAGTACTTC.

V is TRBV6-1 and J is TRBJ2-1; 8 bases align to TRBD2. The germline V gene has CDR1 MNHNS and CDR2 SASEGT. The CDR3 covers 15 residues. J gave up 2 bases and V 6 bases, and 6 bases lay outside the gene matches. CDR3 in amino acids: CASREREMTYNEQFF. The CDR3 DNA reads TGTGCCAGCAGAGAGCGGGAGATGACCTACAATGAGCAGTTCTTC.

In nucleotides, the CDR3 is TGTGCTAGTGCCCCTGGGGGACGGTCCTACGAGCAGTACTTC. This translates into CASAPGGRSYEQYF. V gene TRBV12-5 combines with J gene TRBJ2-7; either TRBD1 or TRBD2 may fit D (5 bases each). Germline CDR1 is LGHNT and CDR2 is FRNRAP. CDR3 length equals 14 residues. V was cut by 7 bases and J by 1 base, with 14 bases left in between.

A few counts support this clone. The CDR3 sequence is CASSLGRSSGNTIYF. In DNA form, the CDR3 reads TGCGCCAGCAGCTTGGGACGTTCCTCTGGAAACACCATATATTTT. The chain recombines TRBV5-1 with TRBJ1-3; D not certain. This CDR3 contains 15 residues. CDR1 is SGHRS and CDR2 is YFSETQ in the germline V gene. V shed 0 bases and J shed 0 bases, with 7 bases lying between them.

The rearrangement joins TRBV18 to TRBJ2-2; 11 nucleotides match TRBD2. The CDR3 contains 19 residues. CDR1 is KGHSH and CDR2 is LQKENI in the germline V gene. Unmatched junction bases numbered 13, after V lost 5 bases and J lost 2 bases. The CDR3 coding sequence is TGTGCCAGCTCAGTTTCCGGGCTAGCGGGAGGACATAACACCGGGGAGCTGTTTTTT. Its translation: CASSVSGLAGGHNTGELFF.

This chain connects TRBV10-2 to TRBJ1-5, with unresolved D. Trimming pared 0 bases from V and 6 bases from J, leaving 12 bases between. CDR1 and CDR2 (germline): WSHSY, SAAADI. The CDR3 loop spans 15 amino acids. The CDR3 loop reads CASSESEGWSQPQHF. The CDR3 DNA follows: TGCGCCAGCAGTGAGTCCGAGGGTTGGAGTCAGCCCCAGCATTTT.

This clone was observed a single time. The gene calls are TRBV18 and TRBJ1-1, with D uncertain. V was cut by 0 bases and J by 5 bases, with 13 bases left in between. The CDR3 runs to 15 residues. CDR1 and CDR2 from the germline V gene are KGHSH and LQKENI. The CDR3 reads CASSPPVGGNTEAFF. CDR3 sequence (DNA): TGTGCCAGCTCACCACCGGTCGGAGGGAATACTGAAGCTTTCTTT.

This rearrangement joins TRBV7-3 to TRBJ2-2, with D maybe TRBD1 (5 bases). V lost 8 bases to trimming and J lost 1 base, with 14 bases between them. CDR3 length equals 15 residues. Germline V lookup: CDR1 SGHTA, CDR2 FQGTGA. This CDR3 reads CASGISGQNTGELFF. The DNA of the CDR3 is TGTGCCAGCGGAATTTCAGGACAGAACACCGGGGAGCTGTTTTTT.

V and J are TRBV6-6 and TRBJ2-6; weak D call: TRBD1 (6 bases). CDR3 size: 15 residues. V was clipped by 7 bases and J by 0 bases, with 10 bases between them. Germline V lookup: CDR1 MNHNY, CDR2 SVGAGI (reference sequence). CDR3: CASKEGGSGANVLTF. The CDR3 DNA reads TGTGCCAGCAAAGAAGGGGGCTCTGGGGCCAACGTCCTGACTTTC.

This rearrangement joins TRBV29-1 to TRBJ1-2, with D maybe TRBD1 (6 bases). Germline CDR1 and CDR2: SQVTM and ANQGSEA. V was pared by 1 base and J by 5 bases, with 17 bases between. The CDR3 has 15 residues. In DNA form, the CDR3 reads TGCAGCGTTGAAGTGGTGCAAGGAGGACAGTATGGCTACACCTTC. Amino acids: CSVEVVQGGQYGYTF. The complete variable domain, with remaining parts taken from reference TRBV29-1 and TRBJ1-2, reads SAVISQKPSRDICQRGTSLTIQCQVDSQVTMMFWYRQQPGQSLTLIATANQGSEATYESGFVIDKFPISRPNLTFSTLTVSNMSPEDSSIYLCSVEVVQGGQYGYTFGSGTRLTVV.

V is TRBV19 and J is TRBJ1-1; 9 nucleotides line up with TRBD1. V trimming: 9 bases; J trimming: 0 bases; junction bases outside the gene matches: 8. Germline CDR1 LNHDA, CDR2 SQIVND (reference sequence). This CDR3 has 15 residues. This CDR3 reads CASKPWDRVNTEAFF. In DNA, the CDR3 is TGTGCCAGCAAGCCTTGGGACAGGGTGAACACTGAAGCTTTCTTT.

This clone has only one observation. The V and J genes are TRBV7-6 and TRBJ1-2; D is perhaps TRBD1 (6 bases). The germline CDR1 and CDR2 sequences are SGHVS and FNYEAQ. This CDR3 spans 15 amino acids. The ends were cut back, 0 bases at V and 0 bases at J, with 8 bases in the middle. The CDR3 sequence: CASSLADSPNYGYTF. The CDR3 DNA reads as TGTGCCAGCAGCTTAGCGGACAGCCCTAACTATGGCTACACCTTC.

Concerning this clone: One end of the junction does not line up with germline, which may come from a read error. Other DNA sequences of this sample code for an identical CDR3. This chain joins TRBV7-3 and TRBJ2-7; no clear D. The CDR3 spans 13 residues. Germline V CDR1 and CDR2: SGHTA, FQGTGA. The CDR3 is CASSPGRLYEQYF. DNA for the CDR3: TGCGCCAGCAGCCCTGGACGGCTTTACGAGCAGTACTTC. The full variable domain, rest sourced from reference TRBV7-3 and TRBJ2-7, is GAGVSQTPSNKVTEKGKYVELRCDPISGHTALYWYRQSLGQGPEFLIYFQGTGAADDSGLPNDRFFAVRPEGSVSTLKIQRTERGDSAVYLCASSPGRLYEQYFGPGTRLTVT.

The V gene is TRBV9, the J gene TRBJ2-1, with 12 bases lining up with TRBD2. Germline-derived CDR1 and CDR2 are SGDLS and YYNGEE. CDR3 length equals 17 residues. With 4 bases clipped from V and 4 bases from J, the junction kept 9 bases outside the gene matches. CDR3 DNA: TGTGCCAGCAGCCCGCAGCCGGGACTAGCGGGTTACAATGAGCAGTTCTTC. Its translation is CASSPQPGLAGYNEQFF.

The rearrangement joins TRBV5-1 to TRBJ2-6; the match to TRBD1 covers 12 bases. The CDR3 contains 19 residues. V gave up 2 bases and J gave up 0 bases; unmatched junction bases: 6. Germline V CDR1 and CDR2: SGHRS, YFSETQ. The CDR3 bases are TGCGCCAGCAGCTTAGTCCCGGGACAGGGGGCCTCTGGGGCCAACGTCCTGACTTTC. Protein product: CASSLVPGQGASGANVLTF.

V gene TRBV19 combines with J gene TRBJ2-2; 8 nucleotides agree with TRBD2. The CDR3 spans 15 residues. The ends lost 1 base at V and 7 bases at J; junction bases unmatched: 5. Germline CDR1 and CDR2: LNHDA and SQIVND (reference sequence). The DNA for the CDR3 is TGTGCCAGTAGTATAGCGGGAGGGCTCGGCGGGGAGCTGTTTTTT. Translated, it gives CASSIAGGLGGELFF.

The chain combines TRBV6-5 with TRBJ2-5; D may correspond to TRBD1 or TRBD2 (5 bases each). The CDR3 runs to 15 residues. The V end was cut by 3 bases, the J end by 2 bases, with 13 bases between. Germline V gene sequence: CDR1 MNHEY, CDR2 SVGAGI. The chain's CDR3 is CASSYDPGRQETQYF. The CDR3 DNA sequence: TGTGCCAGCAGTTATGACCCGGGACGTCAAGAGACCCAGTACTTC.

V and J are TRBV7-9 and TRBJ2-1, with TRBD1 as a possible D gene (6 bases). CDR1 and CDR2 (germline): SEHNR, FQNEAQ (reference sequence). Between the trimmed V and J ends, which lost 5 bases and 7 bases, there was a span of 18 bases. CDR3 length: 15 amino acids. The CDR3 spells CASSQVGAVRNEQFF. The CDR3 coding sequence is TGTGCCAGCAGCCAAGTGGGGGCAGTCCGTAATGAGCAGTTCTTC.

This sequence joins TRBV2 and TRBJ2-4; D gene uncertain. Germline assignment: CDR1 SNHLY and CDR2 FYNNEI. This CDR3 contains 16 residues. The V gene lost 2 bases and the J gene lost 9 bases, with 20 bases spanning the gap. As DNA, the CDR3 is TGTGCCAGCAGTGAAATTATCAGTGGGTCCACGGGCATTCAGTACTTC. It yields the protein CASSEIISGSTGIQYF.

The CDR3 region has the DNA TGTGCCAGCAGTGAAGGGGAGGGAGGAGATACGCAGTATTTT. Translation: CASSEGEGGDTQYF. The chain carries TRBV6-4 and TRBJ2-3; 7 positions agree with TRBD2. The J segment lost 5 bases and the V segment lost 3 bases, leaving 5 bases of the junction unmatched. The germline CDR1 and CDR2 sequences are MRHNA and SNTAGT. The CDR3 consists of 14 residues.